This section outlines one T cell receptor beta chain sequence together with its context. The V and J ends lost 6 bases and 2 bases respectively, with 16 bases between them. The CDR3 is 15 amino acids. Germline CDR1 and CDR2: SGHTA and FQGNSA. MiXCR, applied by TCRdb to the RT-PCR reads, yields one record per CDR3 protein. Here the sample spans a few hundred thousand distinct CDR3 sequences, 38% being singletons. This entry belongs to a study of patients and donors after allogeneic stem cell transplantation. Sequenced: blood, either unsorted or a sorted T cell fraction (not recorded which). This receptor was taken from a human donor who was either an allogeneic HSCT recipient or a stem cell or donor lymphocyte infusion donor (not recorded which). It is not recorded whose cells these are; they may come from a transplant donor. This sequence joins TRBV7-2 and TRBJ1-1; D is possibly TRBD1 (5 bases). CDR3 sequence: CASSLLRQINTEAFF. CDR3 DNA sequence: TGTGCCAGCAGTTTATTACGACAGATAAACACTGAAGCTTTCTTT. Together with reference TRBV7-2 and TRBJ1-1, the CDR3 gives the full variable domain: GAGVSQSPSNKVTEKGKDVELRCDPISGHTALYWYRQSLGQGLEFLIYFQGNSAPDKSGLPSDRFSAERTGGSVSTLTIQRTQQEDSAVYLCASSLLRQINTEAFFGQGTRLTVV.